Listed here are 10 T cell receptor beta chains from one sample, sequenced in a study of Graves' ophthalmopathy and Graves' hyperthyroidism. Amplifying from RNA transcripts, the study obtained TCR beta CDR3 regions. HTBI primers served in a first-round RT-PCR, which a second-round multiplex PCR followed. TCRdb re-derived calls from the multiplex PCR reads in MiXCR, one entry per CDR3 protein. The table lists about 550,000 distinct CDR3 sequences, approximately 37% of them singletons, with around 4.6% in the top ten. The sequenced material came from peripheral blood or thyroid tissue (not recorded which). Receptor source: an adult man with Graves' hyperthyroidism.

Many counts were recorded for this clonotype. Here the CDR3 reads CSARRLAGVETQYF. In DNA, the CDR3 is TGCAGTGCTAGAAGGCTAGCGGGAGTGGAGACCCAGTACTTC. The chain is built from TRBV20-1 and TRBJ2-5; 10 bases align to TRBD2. CDR3 size: 14 residues. Germline values: CDR1 DFQATT, CDR2 SNEGSKA (reference sequence). V lost 2 bases and J lost 5; bases outside the gene matches: 5.

The V gene is TRBV29-1, the J gene TRBJ2-7; 11 positions agree with TRBD2. The V and J ends lost 7 bases and 5 bases, in that order; junction bases with no gene match: 13. The length of the CDR3 is 15 residues. Germline V gene sequence: CDR1 SQVTM, CDR2 ANQGSEA. Written as DNA, the CDR3 is TGCAGCGCCGCTGGGTTAGCGGGGGGGGTCCACGAGCAGTACTTC. Translating gives CSAAGLAGGVHEQYF.

V is TRBV4-1 and J is TRBJ2-2, with D maybe TRBD1 (6 bases). V was trimmed by 1 base and J by 6 bases, leaving 6 bases between them. Germline V gene lookup returns CDR1 MGHRA and CDR2 YSYEKL. This CDR3 comprises 13 residues. This CDR3 reads CASSQAGAGELFF. The CDR3 DNA sequence: TGCGCCAGCAGCCAAGCAGGGGCCGGGGAGCTGTTTTTT.

The chain combines TRBV7-9 with TRBJ2-5; 8 nucleotides match TRBD1. From germline, CDR1 is SEHNR and CDR2 FQNEAQ (reference sequence). CDR3 length equals 15 residues. Trimming took 5 bases from V and 0 from J; bases not matched to a gene: 5. The CDR3 DNA is TGTGCCAGCAGCCAAAGACAGGGGTACCAAGAGACCCAGTACTTC. The encoded protein is CASSQRQGYQETQYF.

The sample holds many counts of this clonotype. The V and J genes are TRBV7-2 and TRBJ1-3; D might be TRBD1 (6 bases). This CDR3 is built from 16 residues. Per germline, CDR1 SGHTA and CDR2 FQGNSA. Trimming took 2 bases from V and 0 from J, leaving 11 bases between them. The DNA of the CDR3 is TGTGCCAGCAGCTTAACAGGGACGGACTCTGGAAACACCATATATTTT. This translates into CASSLTGTDSGNTIYF.

CDR3 loop: CSVEQATGETQYF. The CDR3 region has the DNA TGCAGCGTTGAACAGGCGACGGGGGAGACCCAGTACTTC. The chain couples TRBV29-1 to TRBJ2-5; D perhaps matches TRBD2 (5 bases). Germline V CDR1 and CDR2: SQVTM, ANQGSEA. The V gene lost 2 bases and the J gene lost 5 bases, with 12 bases spanning the gap. The CDR3 extends over 13 amino acids. The variable domain in full, completed from reference TRBV29-1 and TRBJ2-5, reads SAVISQKPSRDICQRGTSLTIQCQVDSQVTMMFWYRQQPGQSLTLIATANQGSEATYESGFVIDKFPISRPNLTFSTLTVSNMSPEDSSIYLCSVEQATGETQYFGPGTRLLVL.

The rearrangement links TRBV2 to TRBJ2-2; D gene uncertain. The CDR3 consists of 13 residues. The germline V gene has CDR1 SNHLY and CDR2 FYNNEI. The ends were cut back, 3 bases at V and 9 bases at J, with 11 bases in the middle. The CDR3 bases are TGTGCCAGCAGTGACAGCCCCGAGTGGGAGCTGTTTTTT. Its translation: CASSDSPEWELFF.

The chain employs TRBV5-6 and TRBJ1-1; D is perhaps TRBD1 (6 bases). The germline V gene has CDR1 SGHDT and CDR2 YYEEEE. CDR3 length: 17 residues. With 7 bases removed from V and 0 bases from J, the gap between germline ends came to 22 bases. CDR3 residues: CASGPRTDPRMNTEAFF. CDR3 DNA sequence: TGTGCCAGCGGCCCTAGGACAGACCCTAGAATGAACACTGAAGCTTTCTTT.

The chain links TRBV7-2 to TRBJ2-7, with 7 bases aligning to TRBD1. Losses at the gene ends were 4 bases for V and 7 bases for J; bases not matched to a gene: 7. The CDR3 extends over 13 amino acids. Looked up from germline, CDR1 is SGHTA and CDR2 is FQGNSA. The CDR3 nucleotides read TGTGCCAGCAGCTCACTCCACAGGGGTGAGCAGTACTTC. Translation gives CASSSLHRGEQYF.

This clonotype was counted a few times. This chain links TRBV20-1 with TRBJ2-1; 12 bases align to TRBD2. Trimming cost V 3 bases and J 9 bases; bases outside gene matches: 6. This CDR3 comprises 14 residues. Looked up from germline, CDR1 is DFQATT and CDR2 is SNEGSKA (reference sequence). The CDR3 nucleotides read TGCAGTGCTAGTACTAGCGGGAGGACCGGTGAGCAGTTCTTC. It specifies CSASTSGRTGEQFF.